This T cell receptor (beta chain) was identified in a study of beta chain features in type 1 diabetes. Germline CDR1 SEHNR, CDR2 FQNEAQ (reference sequence). The CDR3 sequence is 15 residues long. J was trimmed by 3 bases and V by 5 bases; bases with no gene match: 3. Reverse transcribing all isolated RNA meant expressed TCRB transcripts were sequenced. TCRdb keeps only in-frame clones here, not all; method: immunoSEQ multiplex PCR. The profile covers fewer than 250,000 clones, with 9.6% appearing a single time and approximately 0.03% taken by the ten largest. This clone was observed a few times. This TCR was sampled from a woman younger than 35 in good health. Sequences were obtained from naive CD4+ T cells from blood. The chain is built from TRBV7-9 and TRBJ2-3; 12 bases are shared with TRBD2. This CDR3 is CASSQTSGGTDTQYF. CDR3 nucleotides: TGTGCCAGCAGCCAGACTAGCGGGGGAACAGATACGCAGTATTTT.